This entry lists 2 T cell receptor beta chains sequenced from one sample in a study of Graves' ophthalmopathy and Graves' hyperthyroidism. Amplification from RNA transcripts yielded the TCR beta CDR3 regions. HTBI primers served in a first-round RT-PCR, which a second-round multiplex PCR followed. TCRdb reanalysed the multiplex PCR reads using MiXCR and keeps one entry per CDR3 protein. This table holds hundreds of thousands of distinct CDR3 sequences, over 20% found once. The sequenced sample was peripheral blood. All receptors derive from a woman between 18 and 30 years old with stable Graves' hyperthyroidism.

This clonotype has a handful of counts. The V gene is TRBV7-3, the J gene TRBJ2-2; possibly TRBD1 for D (6 bases). V lost 1 base to trimming and J lost 0 bases, with 12 bases between them. Germline CDR1 is SGHTA and CDR2 is FQGTGA. The length of the CDR3 is 17 residues. This CDR3 is CASSLKTRQANTGELFF. The CDR3, as DNA: TGTGCCAGCAGCTTAAAGACGAGACAGGCGAACACCGGGGAGCTGTTTTTT.

This clonotype has a single count. The chain recombines TRBV27 with TRBJ1-2, with TRBD1 as a possible D gene (5 bases). CDR3 size: 14 residues. Trimming took off 3 bases at V and 8 bases at J, with 16 bases between the two ends. CDR1 and CDR2 (germline): MNHEY, SMNVEV (reference sequence). CDR3 sequence: CASSLGVSAGGYTF. CDR3 DNA sequence: TGTGCCAGCAGTTTGGGGGTTTCAGCAGGGGGCTACACCTTC.